Below are 27 T cell receptor beta chains sequenced from a single sample in a study of T cell repertoires in cytomegalovirus infection. These TCRs are of unknown antigen specificity. TCRdb analysed the reads with MiXCR anew, one entry per CDR3 protein. Found here are around 300,000 distinct CDR3 sequences, about 20% of them singletons; the top ten hold roughly 20%. Sequenced here: cultured PBMCs, sampled from culture after CMV antigen stimulation. Every receptor here comes from a human donor in good health (CMV status not recorded). Some clones in this sample may be carry-over from other donors' samples.

In this sample, this clonotype turned up many times. The rearrangement links TRBV7-8 to TRBJ1-4, with a tentative D call TRBD1 (5 bases). V was shortened by 5 bases and J by 5 bases, with 21 bases between the two germline ends. Germline values: CDR1 SGHVS, CDR2 FQNEAQ. The CDR3 is 17 amino acids. The CDR3 nucleotides are TGTGCCAGCAGCCCCCTAGGGTTAAGGGGCCTCAATGAAAAACTGTTTTTT. This sequence encodes CASSPLGLRGLNEKLFF. Drawing the rest from reference TRBV7-8 and TRBJ1-4, the complete variable domain is GAGVSQSPRYKVAKRGQDVALRCDPISGHVSLFWYQQALGQGPEFLTYFQNEAQLDKSGLPSDRFFAERPEGSVSTLKIQRTQQEDSAVYLCASSPLGLRGLNEKLFFGSGTQLSVL.

This clonotype was detected only a few times. The rearrangement uses TRBV20-1 and TRBJ1-2, with TRBD1 matching 7 bases. This CDR3 has 16 residues. Germline loops: CDR1 DFQATT, CDR2 SNEGSKA (reference sequence). The junction had 9 bases not matched to a gene; V was cut back by 2 bases and J by 0 bases. In DNA form, the CDR3 reads TGCAGTGCTAGACCCCAAGAGGGGGCTACTAACTATGGCTACACCTTC. This encodes CSARPQEGATNYGYTF.

Only a few counts were recorded for this clonotype. The gene calls are TRBV7-6 and TRBJ2-7, with D possibly being TRBD1 (8 bases). Germline CDR1 reads SGHVS; CDR2 reads FNYEAQ. With 4 bases removed from V and 2 bases from J, the gap between germline ends came to 15 bases. The CDR3 extends over 15 amino acids. CDR3 loop: CASSSGQGGPYEQYF. In nucleotides, the CDR3 is TGTGCCAGCAGCTCTGGACAGGGAGGGCCCTACGAGCAGTACTTC. The entire variable domain, with the rest obtained from reference TRBV7-6 and TRBJ2-7, is as follows: GAGVSQSPRYKVTKRGQDVALRCDPISGHVSLYWYRQALGQGPEFLTYFNYEAQQDKSGLPNDRFSAERPEGSISTLTIQRTEQRDSAMYRCASSSGQGGPYEQYFGPGTRLTVT.

The chain employs TRBV12-5 and TRBJ2-6, with D possibly being TRBD2 (5 bases). The CDR3 totals 17 residues. The germline CDR1 and CDR2 sequences are LGHNT and FRNRAP. V lost 6 bases and J 3 bases, leaving 18 bases between the germline ends. The chain's CDR3 is CASGFPPVGDGANVLTF. DNA of the CDR3: TGTGCTAGTGGGTTCCCACCAGTCGGGGATGGGGCCAACGTCCTGACTTTC.

Only a few counts were recorded for this clonotype. V gene TRBV10-3 combines with J gene TRBJ1-4, with 7 bases lining up with TRBD1. The V gene's germline CDR1 is ENHRY and CDR2 SYGVKD. The V and J ends lost 4 bases and 7 bases, in that order; junction bases with no gene match: 6. The CDR3 runs 14 residues. CDR3 loop: CAISGQGEGEKLFF. The CDR3, as DNA: TGTGCCATCAGTGGACAGGGCGAGGGTGAAAAACTGTTTTTT.

The chain employs TRBV5-6 and TRBJ2-7; either TRBD1 or TRBD2 may fit D (5 bases each). This CDR3 spans 14 amino acids. CDR1 SGHDT and CDR2 YYEEEE come from the germline V gene. Between the trimmed V and J ends, which lost 4 bases and 2 bases, there was a span of 13 bases. CDR3 bases: TGTGCCAGCAGCGAGGGACCCCAGACCTACGAGCAGTACTTC. The encoded protein is CASSEGPQTYEQYF.

This sequence joins TRBV7-9 and TRBJ1-2; no reliable D call. Trimming took 1 base from V and 4 from J, leaving 10 bases between them. The germline CDR1 and CDR2 sequences are SEHNR and FQNEAQ (reference sequence). The CDR3 contains 14 residues. CDR3 amino acids: CASSLGSYGYGYTF. In DNA, the CDR3 is TGTGCCAGCAGCTTAGGGTCTTACGGCTATGGCTACACCTTC.

Details on this clonotype: One base away lies a much larger clone, so this may be a sequencing read error. V gene TRBV7-2 combines with J gene TRBJ2-1; TRBD1 is a possible D gene (5 bases). This CDR3 has 15 amino acids. Trimming stripped 5 bases from V and 0 bases from J, with 11 bases between. Germline V lookup: CDR1 SGHTA, CDR2 FQGNSA. CDR3: CASSHRTGSYNEQFF. In DNA, the CDR3 is TGTGCCAGCAGCCACAGGACGGGCTCCTACAATGAGCAGTTCTTC. Using reference TRBV7-2 and TRBJ2-1 for the parts outside the CDR3, the full variable domain is GAGVSQSPSNKVTEKGKDVELRCDPISGHTALYWYRQSLGQGLEFLIYFQGNSAPDKSGLPSDRFSAERTGGSVSTLTIQRTQQEDSAVYLCASSHRTGSYNEQFFGPGTRLTVL.

The chain links TRBV4-1 to TRBJ2-1; D uncertain. Trimming took off 1 base at V and 9 bases at J, with 7 bases between the two ends. This CDR3 region has 12 residues. The V gene's germline CDR1 is MGHRA and CDR2 YSYEKL. The DNA for the CDR3 is TGCGCCAGCAGCCAAGTCCGAGGTGAGCAGTTCTTC. This translates into CASSQVRGEQFF.

A few counts support this clonotype. The rearrangement links TRBV5-1 to TRBJ2-2; D gene uncertain. Trimming shortened V by 1 base and J by 6 bases, and 10 bases separated the two germline ends. The germline CDR1 and CDR2 sequences are SGHRS and YFSETQ. The CDR3 totals 14 residues. The DNA for the CDR3 is TGCGCCAGCAGCTTGCCCCCGGGCGCCGGGGAGCTGTTTTTT. Amino acid sequence: CASSLPPGAGELFF. Supplemented by reference TRBV5-1 and TRBJ2-2, the full variable domain reads KAGVTQTPRYLIKTRGQQVTLSCSPISGHRSVSWYQQTPGQGLQFLFEYFSETQRNKGNFPGRFSGRQFSNSRSEMNVSTLELGDSALYLCASSLPPGAGELFFGEGSRLTVL.

V gene TRBV29-1 combines with J gene TRBJ1-2, with 10 nucleotides matching TRBD1. The CDR3 contains 16 residues. The germline V gene encodes CDR1 SQVTM and CDR2 ANQGSEA. The J segment lost 0 bases and the V segment lost 3 bases, leaving 7 bases of the junction unmatched. The chain's CDR3 is CSVDLVGQGANYGYTF. Written as DNA, the CDR3 is TGCAGCGTTGACCTAGTTGGACAGGGGGCTAACTATGGCTACACCTTC.

This clonotype was counted many times. The chain carries TRBV7-2 and TRBJ1-1; a possible D gene is TRBD1 (6 bases). Germline V lookup: CDR1 SGHTA, CDR2 FQGNSA. The CDR3 covers 14 residues. Trimming took off 5 bases at V and 3 bases at J, with 13 bases between the two ends. The CDR3 DNA reads as TGTGCCAGCAGCACCCAGACAGGACACACTGAAGCTTTCTTT. This sequence encodes CASSTQTGHTEAFF.

The V and J genes are TRBV6-2 or TRBV6-3 and TRBJ1-5; tentatively, D is TRBD1 (5 bases). The ends were cut back, 2 bases at V and 7 bases at J, with 15 bases in the middle. Germline CDR1 reads MNHEY; CDR2 reads SVGEGT. CDR3 length: 15 amino acids. The CDR3 DNA sequence: TGTGCCAGCAGTTACCCCGGCGCAGGGATCCAGCCCCAGCATTTT. Amino acid sequence: CASSYPGAGIQPQHF.

The rearrangement links TRBV6-5 to TRBJ1-6; 7 bases match TRBD1. Germline V lookup: CDR1 MNHEY, CDR2 SVGAGI. V lost 0 bases and J lost 5; bases outside the gene matches: 10. The CDR3 runs 18 residues. The CDR3 nucleotides read TGTGCCAGCAGTTACTCCCTGACAGGGACGGTGAATAATTCACCCCTCCACTTT. It specifies CASSYSLTGTVNNSPLHF.

Only a few counts were recorded for this clonotype. This chain joins TRBV6-1 and TRBJ2-7; D assignment may be TRBD1 or TRBD2 (6 bases each). V lost 7 bases, J lost 9 bases, and 34 bases lay in between. The CDR3 loop spans 18 amino acids. Germline CDR1 reads MNHNS; CDR2 reads SASEGT. CDR3 in amino acids: CASTNAGRRTHATGMQYF. In DNA, the CDR3 is TGTGCCAGCACCAATGCGGGGAGACGAACCCACGCAACAGGGATGCAGTACTTC.

V usage is TRBV6-1 and J usage is TRBJ2-3; the D gene is possibly TRBD2 (5 bases). The CDR3 consists of 15 residues. V lost 1 base and J 3 bases, leaving 11 bases between the germline ends. CDR1 is MNHNS and CDR2 is SASEGT in the germline V gene. The CDR3 bases are TGTGCCAGCAGTGAAGTGGGAGTCAAGACAGATACGCAGTATTTT. As protein: CASSEVGVKTDTQYF.

This clonotype came up many times. The J gene is TRBJ1-5, the V gene TRBV7-2; 7 bases map to TRBD1. V gave up 4 bases and J gave up 2 bases; unmatched junction bases: 2. The CDR3 is 14 residues long. Germline assignment: CDR1 SGHTA and CDR2 FQGNSA. CDR3 sequence: CASSYRGRNQPQHF. The CDR3 region has the DNA TGTGCCAGCAGCTACAGGGGCCGCAATCAGCCCCAGCATTTT.

The chain carries TRBV20-1 and TRBJ1-2; D is unresolved. V shed 6 bases and J shed 1 base, with 12 bases lying between them. The CDR3 runs to 13 residues. The germline V gene has CDR1 DFQATT and CDR2 SNEGSKA (reference sequence). CDR3 in amino acids: CSARCPDNYGYTF. CDR3 DNA: TGCAGTGCCCGCTGTCCGGATAACTATGGCTACACCTTC.

This clonotype has at least ten counts. CDR3 sequence reads: CASERDSAKNIQYF. The CDR3 DNA follows: TGTGCCAGCGAACGTGATTCAGCCAAAAACATTCAGTACTTC. The chain combines TRBV6-2 or TRBV6-3 with TRBJ2-4; D is uncertain. This CDR3 is 14 amino acids long. Trimming removed 8 bases from V and 0 bases from J, with 11 bases in between. Germline CDR1 reads MNHEY; CDR2 reads SVGEGT.

The J gene is TRBJ1-1, the V gene TRBV6-6, with D perhaps TRBD1 (5 bases). CDR1 and CDR2 (germline): MNHNY, SVGAGI (reference sequence). Trimming shortened V by 6 bases and J by 11 bases, and 16 bases separated the two germline ends. This CDR3 has 12 residues. The CDR3 nucleotides are TGTGCCAGCAGCCTCGTGGGGCTGCGGGCTTTCTTT. As protein: CASSLVGLRAFF.

This clonotype was detected only a few times. This sequence joins TRBV10-3 and TRBJ1-1, with D perhaps TRBD1 (6 bases). Trimming removed 6 bases at V and 2 bases at J, with 13 bases between. The CDR3 consists of 14 residues. Germline-derived CDR1 and CDR2 are ENHRY and SYGVKD. The CDR3 region has the DNA TGTGCCATCAGCCGACAGGAGACTAACACTGAAGCTTTCTTT. This translates into CAISRQETNTEAFF.

The table lists this clonotype with a few counts. The V and J genes are TRBV11-1 and TRBJ2-1, with 10 bases lining up with TRBD2. Germline trimming cut 0 bases from V and 0 bases from J; bases unmatched to any gene: 2. The CDR3 is 17 residues long. Germline CDR1 reads SGHAT; CDR2 reads FQDESV (reference sequence). This CDR3 is CASSLAASGSSYNEQFF. The CDR3 DNA sequence: TGTGCCAGCAGCTTAGCGGCTAGCGGGAGCTCCTACAATGAGCAGTTCTTC.

J is TRBJ2-7 and V is TRBV20-1; D may match TRBD1 or TRBD2 (6 bases each). CDR1 is DFQATT, CDR2 SNEGSKA, per germline (reference sequence). The CDR3 is 16 amino acids. The V gene lost 3 bases and the J gene lost 7 bases, with 25 bases spanning the gap. The CDR3 DNA reads as TGCAGTGCTAGTCCGGGCCAGGGCAAGGGGGGACGTGAGCAGTACTTC. Translated, it gives CSASPGQGKGGREQYF.

This clonotype was recorded a few times. The V gene is TRBV11-2, the J gene TRBJ2-5; no firm D call. Trimming stripped 4 bases from V and 7 bases from J, with 13 bases between. The CDR3 is made up of 13 amino acids. The germline V gene encodes CDR1 SGHAT and CDR2 FQNNGV. CDR3 loop: CASSSRVFGTQYF. The CDR3 DNA sequence: TGTGCCAGCAGCTCCCGAGTATTTGGGACCCAGTACTTC.

In its sample, this clonotype was seen a few times. This rearrangement joins TRBV7-9 to TRBJ2-1; 11 nucleotides agree with TRBD2. CDR3 length: 18 residues. The germline gives CDR1 SEHNR, CDR2 FQNEAQ (reference sequence). Losses at the gene ends were 2 bases for V and 5 bases for J; bases not matched to a gene: 11. The CDR3 region is CASSLSLLAGVGNNEQFF. The CDR3 bases are TGTGCCAGCAGCTTAAGCCTACTAGCGGGAGTTGGGAACAATGAGCAGTTCTTC.

This clonotype was counted a few times. The DNA for the CDR3 is TGTGCCATCAGTGACAGGTCAGGGGCGTCCACAGATACGCAGTATTTT. Protein sequence: CAISDRSGASTDTQYF. This chain joins TRBV10-3 and TRBJ2-3; possibly TRBD1 for D (6 bases). The germline V gene encodes CDR1 ENHRY and CDR2 SYGVKD. The CDR3 runs 16 residues. Trimming stripped 3 bases from V and 2 bases from J, with 15 bases between.

This clonotype was seen more than once but under ten times. This chain joins TRBV6-1 and TRBJ2-1; D may match TRBD1 or TRBD2 (5 bases each). Germline CDR1 is MNHNS and CDR2 is SASEGT. Trimming removed 6 bases at V and 7 bases at J, with 16 bases between. The CDR3 covers 14 residues. CDR3 nucleotides: TGTGCCAGCAGGGATACAGGTGGGGGAAATGAGCAGTTCTTC. This translates into CASRDTGGGNEQFF.